The text below deals with one T cell receptor beta chain. The CDR3 is 12 residues long. Germline assignment: CDR1 LGHDT and CDR2 YNNKEL (reference sequence). Trimming cost V 11 bases and J 4 bases, with 12 bases left between them. The data originate from a study of blood T cell repertoires in COVID-19. Study context: COVID-19 samples from acute and convalescent phases originated in the United States, Italy and Spain. T cells, B-cell-depleted T cells, or PBMCs provided the cDNA or gDNA that served as material.

Original methodology: Reference gene primers were amplified, and this amplification served to estimate nucleated cell counts. Libraries were prepared by immunoSEQ multiplex PCR; TCRdb keeps only in-frame clonotypes and omits some of them. Clone size and the V and J calls come from that table; the DNA yielded D and trimming. In the table there are roughly 150,000 clones, approximately 80% of which are singletons. This clonotype was sampled from a woman in her fifties or sixties with acute or convalescent COVID-19. What was sequenced was peripheral blood. The gene calls are TRBV3-1 (or the pseudogene TRBV3-2) and TRBJ1-3; TRBD1 might be the D (5 bases). CDR3 protein: CAAGGGGNTIYF. The DNA for the CDR3 is TGTGCCGCCGGGGGAGGAGGAAACACCATATATTTT.